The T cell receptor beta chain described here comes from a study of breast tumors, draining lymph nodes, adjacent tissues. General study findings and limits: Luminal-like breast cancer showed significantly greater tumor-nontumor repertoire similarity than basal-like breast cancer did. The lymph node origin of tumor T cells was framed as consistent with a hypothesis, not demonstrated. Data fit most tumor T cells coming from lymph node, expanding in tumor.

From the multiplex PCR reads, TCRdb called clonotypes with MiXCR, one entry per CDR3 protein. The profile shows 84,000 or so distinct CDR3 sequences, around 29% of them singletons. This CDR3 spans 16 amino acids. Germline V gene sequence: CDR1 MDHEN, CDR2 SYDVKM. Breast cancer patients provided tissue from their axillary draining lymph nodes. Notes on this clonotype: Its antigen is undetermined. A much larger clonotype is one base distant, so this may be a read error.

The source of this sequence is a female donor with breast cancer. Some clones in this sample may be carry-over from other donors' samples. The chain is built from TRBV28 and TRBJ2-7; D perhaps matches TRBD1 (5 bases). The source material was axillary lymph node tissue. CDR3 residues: CASSKGPMGIFYKQYF. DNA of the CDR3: TGTGCCAGCAGTAAGGGGCCGATGGGTATTTTCTACAAGCAGTACTTC.